The 22 T cell receptor beta chains reported below all come from one sample, sequenced in a study of T cell repertoires in cytomegalovirus infection. One entry per CDR3 protein results from TCRdb running MiXCR on the reads. The sample has approximately 990,000 distinct CDR3 sequences, roughly 31% seen once. No antigen is known for these receptors. The sequencing here drew on cultured CD8+ T cells from PBMCs, taken from culture after CMV antigen stimulation. These receptors were collected from a human donor in good health (CMV status not recorded). Some clones in this sample may be carry-over from other donors' samples.

The CDR3 nucleotides read TGTGCCAGCAGCTCCAACCTGGGACAGGGAAGTGAAAAACTGTTTTTT. Translation gives CASSSNLGQGSEKLFF. The chain carries TRBV5-4 and TRBJ1-4, with 9 bases that match TRBD1. V gave up 3 bases and J gave up 7 bases; unmatched junction bases: 10. Germline CDR1 and CDR2: SGHNT and YYREEE (reference sequence). This CDR3 is 16 amino acids long.

Regarding this clonotype: This may stem from a read error, because a much larger clone lies one nucleotide away. This chain connects TRBV7-2 to TRBJ1-2; D gene uncertain. V lost 8 bases to trimming and J lost 5 bases, with 24 bases between them. The CDR3 length is 16 residues. The germline V gene encodes CDR1 SGHTA and CDR2 FQGNSA. The CDR3 DNA follows: TGTGCCAGCGGCTCTTCCCTGACCGTTTATGCTTATGGCTACACCTTC. Amino acids: CASGSSLTVYAYGYTF.

This clonotype was found a few times. The V and J genes are TRBV19 and TRBJ2-5, with 11 bases aligning to TRBD1. The CDR3 spans 17 residues. The V gene end was trimmed by 2 bases and the J gene end by 5 bases; junction bases not matched to a gene: 10. Germline loops: CDR1 LNHDA, CDR2 SQIVND (reference sequence). The CDR3 is CASSIYRTGGLGETQYF. CDR3 coding DNA: TGTGCCAGTAGTATATACCGGACAGGGGGCTTAGGCGAGACCCAGTACTTC. Filled out from reference TRBV19 and TRBJ2-5, the complete variable domain reads DGGITQSPKYLFRKEGQNVTLSCEQNLNHDAMYWYRQDPGQGLRLIYYSQIVNDFQKGDIAEGYSVSREKKESFPLTVTSAQKNPTAFYLCASSIYRTGGLGETQYFGPGTRLLVL.

The chain links TRBV2 to TRBJ2-1, with D unresolved. CDR1 is SNHLY, CDR2 FYNNEI, per germline. The CDR3 totals 12 residues. V shed 7 bases and J shed 7 bases, with 11 bases lying between them. In nucleotides, the CDR3 is TGTGCCAGCACCCGGGCAGGTAATGAGCAGTTCTTC. It codes for CASTRAGNEQFF.

The chain recombines TRBV6-2 or TRBV6-3 with TRBJ2-7; D gene ambiguous. The germline gives CDR1 MNHEY, CDR2 SVGEGT. Trimming pared 4 bases from V and 3 bases from J, leaving 10 bases between. This CDR3 region has 13 residues. The CDR3 spells CASSFEAFYEQYV. In nucleotides, the CDR3 is TGTGCCAGCAGTTTTGAGGCGTTCTACGAGCAGTACGTC.

This chain joins TRBV27 and TRBJ2-3; 7 nucleotides line up with TRBD1. V lost 8 bases and J lost 2; bases outside the gene matches: 7. In germline, CDR1 is MNHEY, CDR2 SMNVEV (reference sequence). This CDR3 contains 14 residues. The CDR3 coding sequence is TGTGCCAGCTACACGGGACAGAACACAGATACGCAGTATTTT. It codes for CASYTGQNTDTQYF.

This clonotype has more than one count but fewer than ten. V usage is TRBV6-1 and J usage is TRBJ2-7; D gene unclear. V lost 6 bases, J lost 3 bases, and 12 bases lay in between. This CDR3 has 13 amino acids. Per germline, CDR1 MNHNS and CDR2 SASEGT. Written as DNA, the CDR3 is TGTGCCAGCAGAACCACAGATAACTACGAGCAGTACGTC. Protein product: CASRTTDNYEQYV.

With regard to this clonotype: An end of the junction does not agree with germline; a read error may underlie this. The genes are TRBV4-1 and TRBJ2-5; TRBD2 might be the D (6 bases). The length of the CDR3 is 16 residues. Germline V gene sequence: CDR1 MGHRA, CDR2 YSYEKL. DNA for the CDR3: TGCGCCAACAGCCAAATCGGGCTAGCGCAACAAGAGACCCAGTACTTC. Amino acids: CANSQIGLAQQETQYF.

As for this clonotype: A clone one base away is much larger, so this may be a read error. The chain links TRBV7-3 to TRBJ2-4; 8 bases match TRBD1. V lost 5 bases to trimming and J lost 2 bases; unmatched junction nucleotides: 8. CDR1 is SGHTA, CDR2 FQGTGA, per germline. The CDR3 has 16 amino acids. The CDR3 nucleotides read TGTGCCAGCAGCACCCGGACAGGGTATACCAAAAACATTCAGTACTTC. Protein: CASSTRTGYTKNIQYF.

This sequence joins TRBV7-8 and TRBJ1-1; TRBD1 matches 8 bases. After removal of 5 bases from V and 0 bases from J, the junction contained 8 bases not matched to a gene. CDR1 is SGHVS, CDR2 FQNEAQ, per germline. The CDR3 sequence is 16 residues long. The CDR3 bases are TGTGCCAGCAGCGAACTGACAGGGGCTATGAACACTGAAGCTTTCTTT. This encodes CASSELTGAMNTEAFF.

This chain joins TRBV6-1 and TRBJ2-2; TRBD1 might be the D (6 bases). Trimming shortened V by 5 bases and J by 5 bases, and 12 bases separated the two germline ends. CDR3 size: 14 residues. The germline V gene encodes CDR1 MNHNS and CDR2 SASEGT. CDR3: CASSRDISTGELFF. Written as DNA, the CDR3 is TGTGCCAGCAGTCGGGACATATCAACCGGGGAGCTGTTTTTT.

V is TRBV27 and J is TRBJ2-3, with 7 bases aligning to TRBD1. Per the germline V gene, CDR1 is MNHEY and CDR2 is SMNVEV (reference sequence). The CDR3 length is 12 residues. With V trimmed by 6 bases and J by 3 bases, 0 bases remained unmatched. The CDR3 protein is CASRQGTDTQYF. CDR3 nucleotide sequence: TGTGCCAGCAGACAGGGGACAGATACGCAGTATTTT.

This chain uses TRBV2 with TRBJ2-7; D is possibly TRBD1 or TRBD2 (5 bases each). The germline V gene encodes CDR1 SNHLY and CDR2 FYNNEI. The V end lost 7 bases, the J end lost 0 bases, and 19 bases lay between the germline ends. The CDR3 sequence is 16 residues long. The CDR3 sequence is CASTHIDEGSSYEQYV. The CDR3 DNA reads as TGTGCCAGCACCCACATTGACGAGGGGAGCTCCTACGAGCAGTACGTC.

The gene calls are TRBV19 and TRBJ2-7; D gene ambiguous. CDR3 length equals 12 residues. Germline lookup yields CDR1 LNHDA and CDR2 SQIVND (reference sequence). V was trimmed by 6 bases and J by 6 bases, leaving 12 bases between them. The CDR3 DNA reads as TGTGCCAGTAGCCCGGATAGTGTCGAGCAGTACTTC. Translated, it gives CASSPDSVEQYF. The entire variable domain, with the rest obtained from reference TRBV19 and TRBJ2-7, is as follows: DGGITQSPKYLFRKEGQNVTLSCEQNLNHDAMYWYRQDPGQGLRLIYYSQIVNDFQKGDIAEGYSVSREKKESFPLTVTSAQKNPTAFYLCASSPDSVEQYFGPGTRLTVT.

The V call is TRBV24-1, the J call TRBJ1-5; D is perhaps TRBD1 (6 bases). Germline loops: CDR1 KGHDR, CDR2 SFDVKD. The CDR3 loop spans 15 amino acids. Trimming took 4 bases from V and 1 from J, leaving 10 bases between them. The CDR3 region has the DNA TGTGCCACCAGTGACCACAGGGTAAGCAATCAGCCCCAGCATTTT. It is translated as CATSDHRVSNQPQHF.

The CDR3 is CATLGVGLSYGYTF. The CDR3, as DNA: TGTGCCACTCTCGGGGTGGGGCTGAGCTATGGCTACACCTTC. V and J are TRBV25-1 and TRBJ1-2; D might be TRBD1 (5 bases). Germline V CDR1 and CDR2: MGHDK, SYGVNS. This CDR3 has 14 amino acids. V lost 10 bases to trimming and J lost 4 bases, with 19 bases between them.

The chain recombines TRBV19 with TRBJ2-1; D is possibly TRBD2 (5 bases). Germline V CDR1 and CDR2: LNHDA, SQIVND (reference sequence). Trimming shortened V by 4 bases and J by 3 bases, and 19 bases separated the two germline ends. The CDR3 is 17 residues long. CDR3 in DNA: TGTGCCAGTAGTACAGCAGACTACTTTCTGGACTACAATGAGCAGTTCTTC. Residues: CASSTADYFLDYNEQFF.

This clonotype occurred a few times. The chain is built from TRBV27 and TRBJ2-1, with D perhaps TRBD1 (5 bases). Germline V gene sequence: CDR1 MNHEY, CDR2 SMNVEV (reference sequence). The CDR3 extends over 13 amino acids. With 6 bases removed from V and 10 bases from J, the gap between germline ends came to 16 bases. The CDR3 spells CASSGLGAWEQFF. As DNA, the CDR3 is TGTGCCAGCAGCGGCCTAGGGGCGTGGGAGCAGTTCTTC.

This clonotype turned up a few times. The chain joins TRBV14 to TRBJ2-3, with unresolved D. V dropped 0 bases and J dropped 4 bases, with 5 bases sitting between them. This CDR3 is built from 13 residues. Per germline, CDR1 SGHDN and CDR2 FVKESK. The CDR3 is CASSQEGSDTQYF. Written as DNA, the CDR3 is TGTGCCAGCAGCCAAGAGGGTTCAGATACGCAGTATTTT.

This clonotype was counted at least ten times. The rearrangement joins TRBV7-8 to TRBJ2-3; tentatively, D is TRBD1 (6 bases). Deletions cut 4 bases from V and 5 bases from J, with 13 bases between. The CDR3 has 14 residues. Germline V CDR1 and CDR2: SGHVS, FQNEAQ. The CDR3 DNA sequence: TGTGCCAGCAGCTCCTCAGGGGCGGGAGATACGCAGTATTTT. Translation gives CASSSSGAGDTQYF.

This clonotype was counted only a few times. The rearrangement uses TRBV28 and TRBJ2-5; TRBD2 matches at 7 bases. J was trimmed by 5 bases and V by 8 bases; bases with no gene match: 8. The CDR3 covers 13 residues. Germline V gene data show CDR1 as MDHEN and CDR2 as SYDVKM. The CDR3 here is CASGRGTGETQYF. The CDR3 DNA reads TGTGCCAGCGGGAGGGGAACGGGGGAGACCCAGTACTTC.

This clonotype was seen a handful of times. The V gene is TRBV6-2 or TRBV6-3, the J gene TRBJ1-5; no definite D call. V lost 5 bases to trimming and J lost 0 bases, with 17 bases between them. The CDR3 length is 17 residues. Germline-derived CDR1 and CDR2 are MNHEY and SVGEGT. DNA of the CDR3: TGTGCCAGCAGTCCACCGTGGCCGGAGAATAGCAATCAGCCCCAGCATTTT. Its protein product is CASSPPWPENSNQPQHF.